This T cell receptor (beta chain) was profiled in a study of blood T cell repertoires in COVID-19. Looking at the study overall: Collection of acute and convalescent COVID-19 samples took place in the United States, Italy and Spain. Sources were T cells, B-cell-depleted T cells, or PBMCs; the material itself was cDNA or gDNA.

The CDR3 contains 15 residues. V was trimmed by 2 bases and J by 0 bases, leaving 11 bases between them. The germline V gene has CDR1 GTSNPN and CDR2 SVGIG (reference sequence). Here immunoSEQ multiplex PCR was the method, and the copy in TCRdb shows in-frame clones only, minus some. The sample records fewer than 350,000 clones, roughly nine tenths being singletons. In terms of age and location, participants ranged from about 18 to 89 years and lived in under 30 US areas. Donors were grouped by their self-reported clinical history. The sequencing input was PBMCs or T cells enriched from blood (not recorded which). The clonotype originates from a woman aged 40 to 50 who had recovered from COVID-19. The chain recombines TRBV30 with TRBJ1-5; weak D call: TRBD1 (6 bases). The CDR3 spells CAWSLGAISNQPQHF. The CDR3 DNA reads as TGTGCCTGGAGTTTGGGGGCGATTAGCAATCAGCCCCAGCATTTT. Full variable domain (missing parts from reference TRBV30 and TRBJ1-5): SQTIHQWPATLVQPVGSPLSLECTVEGTSNPNLYWYRQAAGRGLQLLFYSVGIGQISSEVPQNLSASRPQDRQFILSSKKLLLSDSGFYLCAWSLGAISNQPQHFGDGTRLSIL.